The 5 T cell receptor beta chains below all came from one sample that was sequenced in a study of response to subunit inactivated influenza vaccine. MiXCR was run by TCRdb on the RT-PCR reads, yielding one entry per CDR3 protein. Here the sample spans around 520,000 distinct CDR3 sequences, about 10% being singletons. Source: PBMCs from blood, taken on the day of vaccination. The source of these receptors is a man in his forties or fifties who received an inactivated influenza vaccine.

The rearrangement joins TRBV10-2 to TRBJ2-3; D remains ambiguous. Trimming pared 7 bases from V and 3 bases from J, leaving 8 bases between. This CDR3 comprises 12 residues. Germline V gene data show CDR1 as WSHSY and CDR2 as SAAADI. The chain's CDR3 is CASMKGTDTQYF. CDR3 bases: TGCGCCAGCATGAAGGGTACAGATACGCAGTATTTT.

The rearrangement joins TRBV7-8 to TRBJ2-5; 8 bases match TRBD2. Trimming at V came to 3 bases and at J to 4 bases, leaving 10 bases not matched to a gene. This CDR3 region has 16 residues. The germline V gene encodes CDR1 SGHVS and CDR2 FQNEAQ. The CDR3 loop reads CASSFAPSGGGETQYF. CDR3 nucleotide sequence: TGTGCCAGCAGCTTTGCCCCTTCCGGGGGGGGAGAGACCCAGTACTTC.

At least ten counts were recorded for this clonotype. V and J are TRBV5-1 and TRBJ2-4, with 7 bases matching TRBD1. The V gene end was trimmed by 0 bases and the J gene end by 10 bases; junction bases not matched to a gene: 7. This CDR3 has 14 amino acids. Germline V lookup: CDR1 SGHRS, CDR2 YFSETQ. The CDR3 coding sequence is TGCGCCAGCAGCTTGGGACAGGGCGATTGGATTCAGTACTTC. Its protein is CASSLGQGDWIQYF.

This clonotype was observed many times. J is TRBJ1-2 and V is TRBV5-6; D is uncertain. Germline CDR1 is SGHDT and CDR2 is YYEEEE. The CDR3 contains 13 residues. The V and J ends lost 0 bases and 7 bases respectively, with 10 bases between them. The CDR3 nucleotides are TGTGCCAGCAGCTTGGGGACGGGATCTGGCTACACCTTC. It specifies CASSLGTGSGYTF.

This clonotype was seen many times. The chain has TRBV14 and TRBJ2-2, with TRBD1 identical over 7 bases. V was pared by 2 bases and J by 4 bases, with 10 bases of the junction left unmatched. Germline V gene lookup returns CDR1 SGHDN and CDR2 FVKESK. CDR3 length: 17 residues. The CDR3, as DNA: TGTGCCAGCAGCCAACTTCGCCAGGGGGTTGGCACCGGGGAGCTGTTTTTT. It specifies CASSQLRQGVGTGELFF.